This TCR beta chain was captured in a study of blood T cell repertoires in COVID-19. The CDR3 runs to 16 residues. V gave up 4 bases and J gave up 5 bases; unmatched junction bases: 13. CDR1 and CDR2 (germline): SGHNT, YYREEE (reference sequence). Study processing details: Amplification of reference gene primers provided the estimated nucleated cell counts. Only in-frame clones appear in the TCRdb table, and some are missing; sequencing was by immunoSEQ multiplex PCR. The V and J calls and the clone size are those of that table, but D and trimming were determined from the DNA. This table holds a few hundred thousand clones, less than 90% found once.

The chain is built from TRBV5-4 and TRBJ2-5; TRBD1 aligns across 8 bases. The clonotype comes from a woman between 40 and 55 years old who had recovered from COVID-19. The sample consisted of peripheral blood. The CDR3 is CASSPIAGGVGETQYF. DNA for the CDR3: TGTGCCAGCAGCCCTATCGCAGGGGGCGTTGGGGAGACCCAGTACTTC. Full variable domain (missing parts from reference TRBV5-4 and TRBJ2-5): ETGVTQSPTHLIKTRGQQVTLRCSSQSGHNTVSWYQQALGQGPQFIFQYYREEENGRGNFPPRFSGLQFPNYSSELNVNALELDDSALYLCASSPIAGGVGETQYFGPGTRLLVL.